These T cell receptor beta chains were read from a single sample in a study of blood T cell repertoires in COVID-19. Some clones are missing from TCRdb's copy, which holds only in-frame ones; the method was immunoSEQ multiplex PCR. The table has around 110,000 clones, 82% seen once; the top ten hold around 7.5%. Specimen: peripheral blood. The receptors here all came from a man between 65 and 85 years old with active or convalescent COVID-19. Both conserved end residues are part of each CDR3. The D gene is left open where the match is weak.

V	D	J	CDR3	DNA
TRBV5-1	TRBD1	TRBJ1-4	CASSLGTAYNEKLFF	TGCGCCAGCAGCCTGGGGACAGCTTATAATGAAAAACTGTTTTTT
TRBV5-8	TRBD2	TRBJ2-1	CASSPLLDGRARNEQFF	TGTGCCAGCAGCCCACTCCTTGACGGGAGGGCCCGGAATGAGCAGTTCTTC
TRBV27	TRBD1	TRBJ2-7	CASSFGDRGEQYF	TGTGCCAGCAGTTTCGGGGACAGGGGCGAGCAGTACTTC
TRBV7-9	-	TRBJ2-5	CASRPLNEKETQYF	TGTGCCAGCAGACCGCTGAACGAGAAAGAGACCCAGTACTTC
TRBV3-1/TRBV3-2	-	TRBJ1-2	CASLQVGYGYTF	TGTGCCAGCCTACAGGTGGGGTATGGCTACACCTTC
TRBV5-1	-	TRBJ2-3	CASSSAGPQDTQYF	TGCGCCAGCAGCTCTGCAGGGCCGCAAGATACGCAGTATTTT
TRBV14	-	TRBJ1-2	CASSHLGGAKNYYGYTF	TGTGCCAGCAGCCACCTTGGGGGGGCGAAAAATTACTATGGCTACACCTTC
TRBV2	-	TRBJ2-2	CASSRRGNTGELFF	TGTGCCAGCAGTAGGCGGGGTAACACCGGGGAGCTGTTTTTT
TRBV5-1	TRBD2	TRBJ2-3	CASSLWGLAGVDTQYF	TGCGCCAGCAGCTTGTGGGGACTAGCGGGGGTGGATACGCAGTATTTT
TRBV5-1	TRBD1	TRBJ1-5	CASSLDPGQGNQPQHF	TGCGCCAGCAGCTTGGATCCGGGACAGGGCAATCAGCCCCAGCATTTT
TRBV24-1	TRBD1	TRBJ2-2	CATSDPGQGTGELFF	TGTGCCACCAGTGACCCGGGACAGGGCACCGGGGAGCTGTTTTTT
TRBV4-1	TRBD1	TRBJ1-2	CASSSTGGDGYTF	TGCGCCAGTTCTTCGACAGGGGGCGATGGCTACACCTTC
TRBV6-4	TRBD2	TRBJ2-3	CASSDAGGTDTQYF	TGTGCCAGCAGTGACGCGGGGGGCACAGATACGCAGTATTTT
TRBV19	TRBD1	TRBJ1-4	CASSVALRGSNEKLFF	TGTGCCAGTAGCGTGGCCCTCAGGGGGTCTAATGAAAAACTGTTTTTT
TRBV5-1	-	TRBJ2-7	CASRRSSYEQYF	TGCGCCAGCAGACGCAGCTCCTACGAGCAGTACTTC
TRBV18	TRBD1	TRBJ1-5	CASSGGQGSYQPQHF	TGTGCCAGCTCTGGGGGACAGGGTTCTTATCAGCCCCAGCATTTT
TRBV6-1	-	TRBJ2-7	CASSDEGAGSYEQYF	TGTGCCAGCAGTGATGAGGGAGCGGGCTCCTACGAGCAGTACTTC
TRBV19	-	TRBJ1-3	CASTGVEGNTIYF	TGTGCCAGTACTGGTGTAGAAGGAAACACCATATATTTT
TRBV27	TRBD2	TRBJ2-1	CASRGLAAYNEQFF	TGTGCCAGCAGGGGGCTAGCGGCCTACAATGAGCAGTTCTTC
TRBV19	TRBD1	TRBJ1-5	CASSIESGRGLPQHF	TGTGCCAGTAGTATAGAGTCGGGCAGGGGGCTGCCCCAGCATTTT
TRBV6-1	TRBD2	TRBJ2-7	CASSEELAGASYEQYF	TGTGCCAGCAGTGAAGAACTAGCGGGGGCATCCTACGAGCAGTACTTC
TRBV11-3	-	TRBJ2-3	CASSLEGRGTDTQYF	TGTGCCAGCAGCTTAGAAGGCAGGGGCACAGATACGCAGTATTTT